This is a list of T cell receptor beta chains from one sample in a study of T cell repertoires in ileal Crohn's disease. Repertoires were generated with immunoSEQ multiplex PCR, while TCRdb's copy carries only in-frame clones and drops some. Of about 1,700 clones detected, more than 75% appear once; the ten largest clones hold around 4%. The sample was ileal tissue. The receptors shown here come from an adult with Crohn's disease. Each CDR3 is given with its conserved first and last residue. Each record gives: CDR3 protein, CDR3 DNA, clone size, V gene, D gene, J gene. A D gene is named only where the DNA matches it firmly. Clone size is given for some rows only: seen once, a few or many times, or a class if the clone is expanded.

CDR3 protein: CASSESILANEQFF
CDR3 DNA: TGTGCCAGCAGTGAATCTATACTAGCGAATGAGCAGTTCTTC
clone size: once
V gene: TRBV25-1
D gene: TRBD2
J gene: TRBJ2-1

CDR3 protein: CAWSDSSLYGYIF
CDR3 DNA: TGTGCCTGGAGTGATTCGAGTCTCTATGGCTACATCTTC
clone size: -
V gene: TRBV30
D gene: -
J gene: TRBJ1-2

CDR3 protein: CASSPIDRGDNYGYTF
CDR3 DNA: TGTGCCAGTAGTCCAATCGACAGGGGAGATAACTATGGCTACACCTTC
clone size: -
V gene: TRBV19
D gene: TRBD1
J gene: TRBJ1-2

CDR3 protein: CASAPTGTGYGYTF
CDR3 DNA: TGTGCCAGTGCCCCGACAGGGACCGGCTATGGCTACACCTTC
clone size: -
V gene: TRBV19
D gene: TRBD1
J gene: TRBJ1-2

CDR3 protein: CASSLSQTGRSNQPQHF
CDR3 DNA: TGTGCCAGCAGTTTAAGCCAGACAGGGAGGAGCAATCAGCCCCAGCATTTT
clone size: -
V gene: TRBV27
D gene: TRBD1
J gene: TRBJ1-5

CDR3 protein: CASSQGTGAQPQHF
CDR3 DNA: TGCGCCAGCAGCCAAGGCACCGGGGCACAGCCCCAGCATTTT
clone size: -
V gene: TRBV5-1
D gene: -
J gene: TRBJ1-5

CDR3 protein: CASSLEVLAGEFNEQFF
CDR3 DNA: TGCGCCAGCAGCTTGGAGGTACTAGCGGGAGAATTCAATGAGCAGTTCTTC
clone size: once
V gene: TRBV5-1
D gene: TRBD2
J gene: TRBJ2-1

CDR3 protein: CASSLIPSDEQYF
CDR3 DNA: TGTGCCAGCAGCTTAATTCCATCAGACGAGCAGTACTTC
clone size: -
V gene: TRBV7-3
D gene: -
J gene: TRBJ2-7

CDR3 protein: CASSYQANTEAFF
CDR3 DNA: TGTGCCAGCAGTTACCAAGCGAACACTGAAGCTTTCTTT
clone size: -
V gene: TRBV6-6
D gene: -
J gene: TRBJ1-1

CDR3 protein: CASRGTASTGELFF
CDR3 DNA: TGTGCCAGCAGGGGGACCGCAAGTACCGGGGAGCTGTTTTTT
clone size: -
V gene: TRBV27
D gene: -
J gene: TRBJ2-2

CDR3 protein: CASSPQGQDSYEQYF
CDR3 DNA: TGTGCCAGCAGTCCCCAAGGGCAGGACTCCTACGAGCAGTACTTC
clone size: -
V gene: TRBV28
D gene: -
J gene: TRBJ2-7

CDR3 protein: CASSYGGANTGELFF
CDR3 DNA: TGTGCCAGCAGTTATGGTGGGGCGAACACCGGGGAGCTGTTTTTT
clone size: -
V gene: TRBV27
D gene: -
J gene: TRBJ2-2

CDR3 protein: CAISTGTALNQPQHF
CDR3 DNA: TGTGCCATCAGTACTGGGACAGCCCTTAATCAGCCCCAGCATTTT
clone size: -
V gene: TRBV10-3
D gene: TRBD1
J gene: TRBJ1-5

CDR3 protein: CASSVYRLAGETDTQYF
CDR3 DNA: TGTGCCAGCAGCGTATATAGACTAGCGGGAGAAACAGATACGCAGTATTTT
clone size: -
V gene: TRBV9
D gene: TRBD2
J gene: TRBJ2-3

CDR3 protein: CASSDHGQSQFF
CDR3 DNA: TGTGCCAGCAGCGATCACGGCCAATCGCAGTTCTTC
clone size: few
V gene: TRBV7-6
D gene: -
J gene: TRBJ2-1

CDR3 protein: CASSLTTGGHNEQFF
CDR3 DNA: TGTGCCAGCAGCTTAACAACCGGGGGTCACAATGAGCAGTTCTTC
clone size: -
V gene: TRBV7-3
D gene: -
J gene: TRBJ2-1

CDR3 protein: CASSLSGGAEKLFF
CDR3 DNA: TGCGCCAGCAGCTTGTCCGGTGGGGCTGAAAAACTGTTTTTT
clone size: -
V gene: TRBV5-1
D gene: -
J gene: TRBJ1-4

CDR3 protein: CASSPGLEYEQYF
CDR3 DNA: TGTGCCAGCTCACCAGGTTTGGAGTACGAGCAGTACTTC
clone size: -
V gene: TRBV18
D gene: -
J gene: TRBJ2-7

CDR3 protein: CASTPDNGYEQYF
CDR3 DNA: TGTGCCAGCACCCCAGACAACGGCTACGAGCAGTACTTC
clone size: few
V gene: TRBV28
D gene: -
J gene: TRBJ2-7

CDR3 protein: CAWSRGTANTEAFF
CDR3 DNA: TGTGCCTGGAGTCGCGGGACGGCGAACACTGAAGCTTTCTTT
clone size: -
V gene: TRBV30
D gene: -
J gene: TRBJ1-1

CDR3 protein: CASSQDEGTVLYGYTF
CDR3 DNA: TGTGCCAGCAGCCAAGATGAGGGGACAGTTCTGTATGGCTACACCTTC
clone size: -
V gene: TRBV4-2
D gene: TRBD1
J gene: TRBJ1-2

CDR3 protein: CASSQLVAGNTEAFF
CDR3 DNA: TGTGCCAGCAGTCAACTCGTAGCTGGGAACACTGAAGCTTTCTTT
clone size: -
V gene: TRBV27
D gene: -
J gene: TRBJ1-1

CDR3 protein: CASSLAGAFASEQYF
CDR3 DNA: TGTGCCAGCAGCTTGGCCGGGGCTTTTGCTTCCGAGCAGTACTTC
clone size: -
V gene: TRBV5-4
D gene: -
J gene: TRBJ2-7

CDR3 protein: CASSLGWGGSQETQYF
CDR3 DNA: TGTGCCAGCAGCTTAGGTTGGGGGGGGAGCCAAGAGACCCAGTACTTC
clone size: -
V gene: TRBV7-2
D gene: TRBD2
J gene: TRBJ2-5

CDR3 protein: CASSLGATRGHQQETQYF
CDR3 DNA: TGTGCCAGCAGCTTAGGGGCCACGAGGGGACATCAACAAGAGACCCAGTACTTC
clone size: once
V gene: TRBV5-5
D gene: -
J gene: TRBJ2-5

CDR3 protein: CASSPQGQTPYNEQFF
CDR3 DNA: TGCGCCAGCAGCCCCCAGGGACAGACTCCCTACAATGAGCAGTTCTTC
clone size: -
V gene: TRBV5-1
D gene: TRBD1
J gene: TRBJ2-1

CDR3 protein: CAISDSGQGQDTIYF
CDR3 DNA: TGTGCCATCAGTGACTCGGGACAGGGACAAGACACCATATATTTT
clone size: few
V gene: TRBV10-3
D gene: TRBD1
J gene: TRBJ1-3

CDR3 protein: CASSLDSRGDSPLHF
CDR3 DNA: TGCGCCAGCAGCTTGGATTCCAGGGGGGATTCACCCCTCCACTTT
clone size: -
V gene: TRBV5-1
D gene: TRBD1
J gene: TRBJ1-6

CDR3 protein: CASSLALALNTEAFF
CDR3 DNA: TGTGCCAGCAGCTTAGCCCTAGCATTGAACACTGAAGCTTTCTTT
clone size: once
V gene: TRBV7-8
D gene: -
J gene: TRBJ1-1

CDR3 protein: CASSYAGAEQPQHF
CDR3 DNA: TGTGCCAGCAGTTACGCAGGGGCCGAGCAGCCCCAGCATTTT
clone size: once
V gene: TRBV6-5
D gene: -
J gene: TRBJ1-5

CDR3 protein: CASSLGAGEEGETQYF
CDR3 DNA: TGTGCCAGCAGTTTGGGGGCGGGGGAGGAGGGGGAGACCCAGTACTTC
clone size: -
V gene: TRBV27
D gene: -
J gene: TRBJ2-5

CDR3 protein: CASSALQGRNTF
CDR3 DNA: TGTGCCAGCAGCGCCCTACAGGGGCGGAACACCTTC
clone size: -
V gene: TRBV9
D gene: TRBD1
J gene: TRBJ1-2

CDR3 protein: CAWSTTGVETQYF
CDR3 DNA: TGTGCCTGGAGTACGACAGGGGTGGAGACCCAGTACTTC
clone size: -
V gene: TRBV30
D gene: TRBD1
J gene: TRBJ2-5

CDR3 protein: CASSQRGLDGNSPLHF
CDR3 DNA: TGTGCCAGCTCCCAAAGAGGGCTAGACGGTAATTCACCCCTCCACTTT
clone size: -
V gene: TRBV18
D gene: -
J gene: TRBJ1-6